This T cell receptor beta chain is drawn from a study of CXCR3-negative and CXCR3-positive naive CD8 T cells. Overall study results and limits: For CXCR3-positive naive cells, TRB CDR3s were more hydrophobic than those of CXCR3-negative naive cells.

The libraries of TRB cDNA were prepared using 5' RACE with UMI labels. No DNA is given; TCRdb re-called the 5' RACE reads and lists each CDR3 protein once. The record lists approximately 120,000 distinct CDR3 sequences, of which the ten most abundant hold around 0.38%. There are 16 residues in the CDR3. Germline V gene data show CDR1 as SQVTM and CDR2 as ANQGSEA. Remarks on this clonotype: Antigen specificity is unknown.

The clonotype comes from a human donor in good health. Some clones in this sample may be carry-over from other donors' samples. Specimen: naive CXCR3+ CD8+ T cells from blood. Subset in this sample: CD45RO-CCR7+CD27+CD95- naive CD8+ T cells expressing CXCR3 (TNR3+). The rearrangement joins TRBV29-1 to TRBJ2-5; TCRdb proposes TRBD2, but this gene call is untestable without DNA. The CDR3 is CSVAGVTSGRGETQYF.